This paragraph reports one TCR beta chain. What it binds is not known. Researchers amplified the TCR beta CDR3 regions from RNA transcripts. During a first-round RT-PCR of the TCR CDR3, the HTBI primer set was used. TCRdb itself ran the multiplex PCR reads through MiXCR, one entry per CDR3 protein. This sample has roughly 560,000 distinct CDR3 sequences, with roughly 14% found just once. V gave up 4 bases and J gave up 6 bases, with 22 bases separating them. This CDR3 has 17 amino acids. The germline V gene has CDR1 SGDLS and CDR2 YYNGEE. The sample originates from a study of T cells in Graves' hyperthyroidism and ophthalmopathy. Overall study findings and caveats: Stable hyperthyroidism was told apart from ophthalmopathy by a model built on 13 V-J features. Prediction of ophthalmopathy progression came a median approximately 6.6 months pre-onset.

At least 3 on the Clinical Activity Score was recorded for ophthalmopathy patients, who also had NOSPECS grade at least 4 and duration under 3 months. Uncontrolled infections, other autoimmune diseases, pregnancy or lactation led to exclusion of patients. The sequence came from a woman in her 40s with Graves' ophthalmopathy. This sequence joins TRBV9 and TRBJ2-2; tentatively, D is TRBD1 or TRBD2 (5 bases each). The source material was blood. The CDR3: CASSPPRDHRRSGELFF. The DNA for the CDR3 is TGTGCCAGCAGCCCACCCCGGGACCACAGGAGGTCCGGGGAGCTGTTTTTT.